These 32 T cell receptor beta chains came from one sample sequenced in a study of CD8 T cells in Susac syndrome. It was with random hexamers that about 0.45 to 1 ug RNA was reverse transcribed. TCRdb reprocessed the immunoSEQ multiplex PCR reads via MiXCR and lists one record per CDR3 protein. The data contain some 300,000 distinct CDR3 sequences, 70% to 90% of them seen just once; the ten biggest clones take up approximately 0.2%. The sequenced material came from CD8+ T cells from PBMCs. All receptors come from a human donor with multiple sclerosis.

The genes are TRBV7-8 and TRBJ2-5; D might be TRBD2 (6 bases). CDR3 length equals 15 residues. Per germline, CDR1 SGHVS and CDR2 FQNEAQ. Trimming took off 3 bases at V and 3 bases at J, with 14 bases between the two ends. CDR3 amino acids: CASSFYQRAKETQYF. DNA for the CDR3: TGTGCCAGCAGCTTCTACCAGCGGGCCAAAGAGACCCAGTACTTC.

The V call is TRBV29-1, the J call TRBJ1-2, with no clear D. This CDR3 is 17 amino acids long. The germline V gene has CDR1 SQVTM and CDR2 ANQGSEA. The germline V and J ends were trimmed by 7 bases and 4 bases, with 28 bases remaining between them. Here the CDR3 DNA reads TGCAGCGCCCGAGACTTGGAGTGGGTCGGGCTGGGCTATGGCTACACCTTC. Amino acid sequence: CSARDLEWVGLGYGYTF.

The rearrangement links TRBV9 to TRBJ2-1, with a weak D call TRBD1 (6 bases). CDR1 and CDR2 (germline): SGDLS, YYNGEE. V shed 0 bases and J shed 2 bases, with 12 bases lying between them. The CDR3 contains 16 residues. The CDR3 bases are TGTGCCAGCAGCGTAGCTGGGGCAGGGGCCTACAATGAGCAGTTCTTC. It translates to CASSVAGAGAYNEQFF. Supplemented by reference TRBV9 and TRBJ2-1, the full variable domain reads DSGVTQTPKHLITATGQRVTLRCSPRSGDLSVYWYQQSLDQGLQFLIQYYNGEERAKGNILERFSAQQFPDLHSELNLSSLELGDSALYFCASSVAGAGAYNEQFFGPGTRLTVL.

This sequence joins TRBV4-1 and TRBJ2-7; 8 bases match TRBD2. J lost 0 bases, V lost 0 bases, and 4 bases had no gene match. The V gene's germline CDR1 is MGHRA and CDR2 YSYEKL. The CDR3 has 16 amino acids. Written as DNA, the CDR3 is TGCGCCAGCAGCCAAGATGGGAGCGGGAGCTCCTACGAGCAGTACTTC. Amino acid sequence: CASSQDGSGSSYEQYF.

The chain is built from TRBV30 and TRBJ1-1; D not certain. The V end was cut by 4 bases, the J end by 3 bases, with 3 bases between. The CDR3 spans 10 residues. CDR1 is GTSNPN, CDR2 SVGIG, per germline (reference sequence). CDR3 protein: CAWIDTEAFF. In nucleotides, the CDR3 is TGTGCCTGGATTGACACTGAAGCTTTCTTT.

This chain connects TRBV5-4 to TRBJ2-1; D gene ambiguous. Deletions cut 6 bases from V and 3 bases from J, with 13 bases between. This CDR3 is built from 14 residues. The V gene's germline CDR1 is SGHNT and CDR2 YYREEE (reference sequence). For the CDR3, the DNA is TGTGCCAGCAACGAAGGCATGGGCTACAATGAGCAGTTCTTC. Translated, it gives CASNEGMGYNEQFF.

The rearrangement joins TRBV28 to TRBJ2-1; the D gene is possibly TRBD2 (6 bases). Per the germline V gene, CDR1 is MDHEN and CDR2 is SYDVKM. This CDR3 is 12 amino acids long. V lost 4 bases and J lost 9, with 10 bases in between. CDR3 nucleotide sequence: TGTGCCAGCAGTTGGGACTGGATTGAGCAGTTCTTC. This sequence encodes CASSWDWIEQFF. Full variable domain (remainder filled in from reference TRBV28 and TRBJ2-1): DVKVTQSSRYLVKRTGEKVFLECVQDMDHENMFWYRQDPGLGLRLIYFSYDVKMKEKGDIPEGYSVSREKKERFSLILESASTNQTSMYLCASSWDWIEQFFGPGTRLTVL.

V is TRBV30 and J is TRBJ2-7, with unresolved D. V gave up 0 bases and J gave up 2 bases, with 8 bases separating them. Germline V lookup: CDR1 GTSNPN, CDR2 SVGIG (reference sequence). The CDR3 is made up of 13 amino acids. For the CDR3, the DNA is TGTGCCTGGAGTGTAGGGATCGCCTACGAGCAGTACTTC. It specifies CAWSVGIAYEQYF.

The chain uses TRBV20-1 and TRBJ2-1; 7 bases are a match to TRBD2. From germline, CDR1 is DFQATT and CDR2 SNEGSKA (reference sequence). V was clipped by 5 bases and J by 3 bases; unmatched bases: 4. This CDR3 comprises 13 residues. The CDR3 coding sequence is TGCAGTGCTCCCACTAGCGACTACAATGAGCAGTTCTTC. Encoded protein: CSAPTSDYNEQFF.

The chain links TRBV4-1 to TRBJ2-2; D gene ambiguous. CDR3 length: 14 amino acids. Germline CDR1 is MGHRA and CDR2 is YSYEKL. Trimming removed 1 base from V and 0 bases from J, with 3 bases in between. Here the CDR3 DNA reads TGCGCCAGCAGCCAAGCCCCGAACACCGGGGAGCTGTTTTTT. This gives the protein CASSQAPNTGELFF.

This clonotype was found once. Here the CDR3 reads CASSPSSRRKPFNQPQHF. In DNA, the CDR3 is TGTGCCAGCAGTCCCTCCTCCCGACGGAAGCCCTTCAATCAGCCCCAGCATTTT. V is TRBV28 and J is TRBJ1-5; D not resolved. This CDR3 is built from 18 residues. Germline V lookup: CDR1 MDHEN, CDR2 SYDVKM. The V end lost 5 bases, the J end lost 3 bases, and 23 bases lay between the germline ends.

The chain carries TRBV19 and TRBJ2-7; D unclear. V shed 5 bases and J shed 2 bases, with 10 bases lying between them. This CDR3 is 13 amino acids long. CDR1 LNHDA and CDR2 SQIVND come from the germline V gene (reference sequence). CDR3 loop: CASSWGLTYEQYF. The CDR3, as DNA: TGTGCCAGTAGTTGGGGTCTTACCTACGAGCAGTACTTC. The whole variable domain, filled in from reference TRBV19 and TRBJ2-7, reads DGGITQSPKYLFRKEGQNVTLSCEQNLNHDAMYWYRQDPGQGLRLIYYSQIVNDFQKGDIAEGYSVSREKKESFPLTVTSAQKNPTAFYLCASSWGLTYEQYFGPGTRLTVT.

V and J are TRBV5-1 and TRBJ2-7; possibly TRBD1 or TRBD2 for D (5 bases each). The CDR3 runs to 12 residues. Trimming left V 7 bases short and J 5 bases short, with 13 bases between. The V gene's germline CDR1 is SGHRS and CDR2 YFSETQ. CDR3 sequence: CASGWGFNEQYF. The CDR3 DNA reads TGCGCCAGCGGATGGGGGTTCAACGAGCAGTACTTC.

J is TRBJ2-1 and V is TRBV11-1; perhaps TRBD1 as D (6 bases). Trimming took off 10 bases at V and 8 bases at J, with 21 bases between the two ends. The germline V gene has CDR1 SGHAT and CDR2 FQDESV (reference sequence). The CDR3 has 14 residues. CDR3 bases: TGTGCCATCGCGACAGGAGGTCTGCTTGATGAGCAGTTCTTC. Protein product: CAIATGGLLDEQFF.

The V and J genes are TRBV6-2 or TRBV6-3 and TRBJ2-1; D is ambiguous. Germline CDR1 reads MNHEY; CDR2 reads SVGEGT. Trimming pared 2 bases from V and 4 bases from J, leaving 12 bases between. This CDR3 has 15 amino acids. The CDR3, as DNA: TGTGCCAGCAGTTACCTAGGGATGAGATACAATGAGCAGTTCTTC. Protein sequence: CASSYLGMRYNEQFF.

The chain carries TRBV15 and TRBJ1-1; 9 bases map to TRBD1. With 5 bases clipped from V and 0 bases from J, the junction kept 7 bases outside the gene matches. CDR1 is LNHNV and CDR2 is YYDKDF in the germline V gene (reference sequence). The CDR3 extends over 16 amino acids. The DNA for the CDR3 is TGTGCCACCAGCGTACGACAGGGGGGATTGAACACTGAAGCTTTCTTT. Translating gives CATSVRQGGLNTEAFF.

CDR3 DNA: TGTGCCAGCAGTCCGGGACAGGGCCCTGATGCTTCCCTGTTTTTT. Translating gives CASSPGQGPDASLFF. The chain has TRBV12-3 or TRBV12-4 and TRBJ1-4, with 9 bases lining up with TRBD1. The CDR3 length is 15 residues. The J segment lost 14 bases and the V segment lost 5 bases, leaving 15 bases of the junction unmatched.

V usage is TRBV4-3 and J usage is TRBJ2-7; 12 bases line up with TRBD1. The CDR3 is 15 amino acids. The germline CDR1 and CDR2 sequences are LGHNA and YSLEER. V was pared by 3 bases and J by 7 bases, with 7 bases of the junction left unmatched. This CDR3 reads CASSQSGTGGLEQYF. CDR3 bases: TGCGCCAGCAGCCAGTCCGGGACAGGGGGCTTGGAGCAGTACTTC.

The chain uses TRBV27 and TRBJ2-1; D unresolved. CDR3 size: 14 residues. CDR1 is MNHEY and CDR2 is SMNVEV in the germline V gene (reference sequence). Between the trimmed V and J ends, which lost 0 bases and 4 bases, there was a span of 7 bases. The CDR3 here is CASSLSDKYNEQFF. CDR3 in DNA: TGTGCCAGCAGTTTATCTGACAAATACAATGAGCAGTTCTTC.

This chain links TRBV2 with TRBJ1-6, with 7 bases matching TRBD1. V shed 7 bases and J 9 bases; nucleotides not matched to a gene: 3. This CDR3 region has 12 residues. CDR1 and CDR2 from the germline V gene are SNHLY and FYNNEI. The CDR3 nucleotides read TGTGCCAGCAACGCAGGGGGTTCACCCCTCCACTTT. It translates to CASNAGGSPLHF.

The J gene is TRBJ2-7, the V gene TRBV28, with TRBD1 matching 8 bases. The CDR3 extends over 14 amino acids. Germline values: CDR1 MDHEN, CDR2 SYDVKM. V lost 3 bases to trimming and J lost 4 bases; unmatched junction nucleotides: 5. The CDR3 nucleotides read TGTGCCAGCAGTTTGGACAGGGCCAGGTACGAGCAGTACTTC. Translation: CASSLDRARYEQYF.

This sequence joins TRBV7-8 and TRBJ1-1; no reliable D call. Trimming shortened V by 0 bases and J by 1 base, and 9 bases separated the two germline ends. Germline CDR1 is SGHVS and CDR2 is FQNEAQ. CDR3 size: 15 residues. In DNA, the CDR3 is TGTGCCAGCAGCTTAGCGGCCGGAGGGAACACTGAAGCTTTCTTT. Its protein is CASSLAAGGNTEAFF. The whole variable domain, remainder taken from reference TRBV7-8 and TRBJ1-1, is GAGVSQSPRYKVAKRGQDVALRCDPISGHVSLFWYQQALGQGPEFLTYFQNEAQLDKSGLPSDRFFAERPEGSVSTLKIQRTQQEDSAVYLCASSLAAGGNTEAFFGQGTRLTVV.

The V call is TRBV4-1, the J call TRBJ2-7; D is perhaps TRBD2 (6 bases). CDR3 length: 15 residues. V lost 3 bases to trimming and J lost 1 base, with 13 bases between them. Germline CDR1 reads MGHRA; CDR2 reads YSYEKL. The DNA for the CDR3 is TGCGCCAGCAGCCAGATTCTAGCGCCTTCCTACGAGCAGTACTTC. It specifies CASSQILAPSYEQYF.

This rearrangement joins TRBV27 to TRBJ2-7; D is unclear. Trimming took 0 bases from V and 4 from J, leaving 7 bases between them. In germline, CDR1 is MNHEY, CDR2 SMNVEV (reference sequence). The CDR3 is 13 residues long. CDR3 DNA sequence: TGTGCCAGCAGTTTATCGATTGTATACGAGCAGTACTTC. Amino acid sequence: CASSLSIVYEQYF.

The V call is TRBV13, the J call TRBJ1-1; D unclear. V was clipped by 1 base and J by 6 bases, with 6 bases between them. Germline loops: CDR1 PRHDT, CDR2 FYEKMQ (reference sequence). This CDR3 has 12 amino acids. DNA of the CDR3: TGTGCCAGCAGCTTAGTTGGGGCTGAAGCTTTCTTT. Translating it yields CASSLVGAEAFF.

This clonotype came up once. The CDR3 loop reads CASSSGTVLNTEAFF. The CDR3 nucleotides read TGTGCCAGCAGTTCCGGGACAGTGCTGAACACTGAAGCTTTCTTT. This sequence joins TRBV6-2 or TRBV6-3 and TRBJ1-1, with 7 bases aligning to TRBD1. The CDR3 is 15 residues long. Germline loops: CDR1 MNHEY, CDR2 SVGEGT. After removal of 4 bases from V and 0 bases from J, the junction contained 5 bases not matched to a gene.

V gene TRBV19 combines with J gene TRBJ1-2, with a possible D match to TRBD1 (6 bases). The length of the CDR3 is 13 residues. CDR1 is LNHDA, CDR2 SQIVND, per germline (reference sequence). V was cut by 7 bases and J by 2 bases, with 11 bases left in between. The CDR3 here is CASNRAPNYGYTF. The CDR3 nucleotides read TGTGCCAGTAACAGGGCTCCCAACTATGGCTACACCTTC.

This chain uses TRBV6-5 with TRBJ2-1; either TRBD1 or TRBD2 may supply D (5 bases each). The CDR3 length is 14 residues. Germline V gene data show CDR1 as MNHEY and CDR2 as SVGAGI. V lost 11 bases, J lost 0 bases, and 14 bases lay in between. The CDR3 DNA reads TGTGCCGCCGGGTTTGGGGGCTCCTACAATGAGCAGTTCTTC. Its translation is CAAGFGGSYNEQFF.

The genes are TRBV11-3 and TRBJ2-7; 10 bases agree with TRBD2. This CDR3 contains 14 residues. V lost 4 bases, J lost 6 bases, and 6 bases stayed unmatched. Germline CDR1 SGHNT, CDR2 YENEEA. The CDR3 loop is CASSYGASGSEQYF. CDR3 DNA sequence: TGTGCCAGCAGCTACGGAGCTAGCGGGAGCGAGCAGTACTTC.

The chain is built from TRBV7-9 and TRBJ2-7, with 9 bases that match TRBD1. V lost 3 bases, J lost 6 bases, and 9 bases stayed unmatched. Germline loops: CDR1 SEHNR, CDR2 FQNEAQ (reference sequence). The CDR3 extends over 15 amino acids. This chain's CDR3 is CASSFRASTGGEQYF. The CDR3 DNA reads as TGTGCCAGCAGCTTCCGCGCCTCGACAGGGGGCGAGCAGTACTTC.

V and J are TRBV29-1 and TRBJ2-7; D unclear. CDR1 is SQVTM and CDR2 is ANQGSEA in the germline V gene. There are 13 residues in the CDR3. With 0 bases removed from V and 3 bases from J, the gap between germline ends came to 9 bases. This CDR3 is CSVEDPANYEQYF. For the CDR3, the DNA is TGCAGCGTTGAAGATCCGGCGAACTACGAGCAGTACTTC.

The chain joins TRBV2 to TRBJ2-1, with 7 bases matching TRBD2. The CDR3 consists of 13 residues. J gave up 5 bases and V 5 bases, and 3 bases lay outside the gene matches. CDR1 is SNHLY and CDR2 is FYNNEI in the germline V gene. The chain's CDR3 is CASSLAENNEQFF. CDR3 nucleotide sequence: TGTGCCAGCAGTCTAGCGGAAAACAATGAGCAGTTCTTC.